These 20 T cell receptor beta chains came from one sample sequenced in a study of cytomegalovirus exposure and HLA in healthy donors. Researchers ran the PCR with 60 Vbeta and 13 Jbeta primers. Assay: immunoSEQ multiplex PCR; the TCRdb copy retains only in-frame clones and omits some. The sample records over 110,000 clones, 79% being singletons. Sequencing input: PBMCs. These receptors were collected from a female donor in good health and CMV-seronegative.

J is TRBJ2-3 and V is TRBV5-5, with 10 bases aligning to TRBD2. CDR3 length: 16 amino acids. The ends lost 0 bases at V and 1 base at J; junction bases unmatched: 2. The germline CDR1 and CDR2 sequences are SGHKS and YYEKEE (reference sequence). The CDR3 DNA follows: TGTGCCAGCAGCTTGGATACTAGCGGGGGCACAGATACGCAGTATTTT. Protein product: CASSLDTSGGTDTQYF.

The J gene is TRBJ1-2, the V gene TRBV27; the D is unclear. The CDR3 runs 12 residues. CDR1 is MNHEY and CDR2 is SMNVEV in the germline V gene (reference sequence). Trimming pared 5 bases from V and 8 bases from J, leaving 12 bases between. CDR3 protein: CASSLLRWGYTF. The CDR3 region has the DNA TGTGCCAGCAGTCTGCTGAGGTGGGGCTACACCTTC.

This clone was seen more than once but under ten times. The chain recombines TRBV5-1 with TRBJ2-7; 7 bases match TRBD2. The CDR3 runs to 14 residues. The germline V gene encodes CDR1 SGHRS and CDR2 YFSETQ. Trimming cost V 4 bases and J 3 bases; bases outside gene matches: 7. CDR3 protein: CASSPREAYYEQYF. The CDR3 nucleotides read TGCGCCAGCAGCCCCCGGGAGGCCTACTACGAGCAGTACTTC.

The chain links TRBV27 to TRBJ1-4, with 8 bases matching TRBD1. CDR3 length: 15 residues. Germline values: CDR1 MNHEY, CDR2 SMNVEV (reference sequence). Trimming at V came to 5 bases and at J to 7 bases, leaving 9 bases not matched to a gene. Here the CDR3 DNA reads TGTGCCAGCAGTCCCAGGGACAGGCAGGGTGAAAAACTGTTTTTT. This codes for CASSPRDRQGEKLFF.

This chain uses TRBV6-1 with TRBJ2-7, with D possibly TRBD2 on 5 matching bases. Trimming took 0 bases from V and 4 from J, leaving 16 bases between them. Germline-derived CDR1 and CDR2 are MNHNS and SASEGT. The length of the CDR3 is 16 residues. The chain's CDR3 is CASSEALSGRGYEQYF. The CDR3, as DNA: TGTGCCAGCAGTGAAGCGCTCAGTGGGAGAGGATACGAGCAGTACTTC.

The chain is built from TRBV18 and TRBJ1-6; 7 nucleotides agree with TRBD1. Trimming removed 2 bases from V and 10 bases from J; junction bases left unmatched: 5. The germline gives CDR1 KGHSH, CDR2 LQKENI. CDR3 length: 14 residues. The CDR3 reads CASSPTQGDSPLHF. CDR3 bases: TGTGCCAGCTCACCAACCCAGGGGGACTCACCCCTCCACTTT.

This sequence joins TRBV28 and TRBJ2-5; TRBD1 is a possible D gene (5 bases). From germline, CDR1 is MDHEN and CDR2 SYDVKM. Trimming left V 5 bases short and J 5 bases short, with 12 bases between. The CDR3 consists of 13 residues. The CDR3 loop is CASSRSPGETQYF. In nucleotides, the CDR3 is TGTGCCAGCAGTCGATCTCCAGGGGAGACCCAGTACTTC.

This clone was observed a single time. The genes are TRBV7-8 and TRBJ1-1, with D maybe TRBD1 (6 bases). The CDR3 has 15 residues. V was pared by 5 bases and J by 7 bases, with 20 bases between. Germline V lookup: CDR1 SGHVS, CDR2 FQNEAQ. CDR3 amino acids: CASSLGAWGLREAFF. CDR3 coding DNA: TGTGCCAGCAGCCTCGGAGCTTGGGGGCTCCGTGAAGCTTTCTTT.

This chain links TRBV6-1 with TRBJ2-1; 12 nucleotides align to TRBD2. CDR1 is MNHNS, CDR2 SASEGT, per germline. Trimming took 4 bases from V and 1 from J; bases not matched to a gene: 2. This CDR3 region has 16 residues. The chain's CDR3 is CASSALAGGSYNEQFF. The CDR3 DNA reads TGTGCCAGCAGTGCCCTAGCGGGGGGGTCCTACAATGAGCAGTTCTTC.

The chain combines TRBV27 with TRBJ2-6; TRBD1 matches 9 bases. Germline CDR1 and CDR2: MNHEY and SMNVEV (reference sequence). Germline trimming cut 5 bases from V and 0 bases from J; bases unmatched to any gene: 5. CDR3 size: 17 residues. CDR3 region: CASSHRGLSSGANVLTF. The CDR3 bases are TGTGCCAGCAGTCACAGGGGGCTTAGCTCTGGGGCCAACGTCCTGACTTTC.

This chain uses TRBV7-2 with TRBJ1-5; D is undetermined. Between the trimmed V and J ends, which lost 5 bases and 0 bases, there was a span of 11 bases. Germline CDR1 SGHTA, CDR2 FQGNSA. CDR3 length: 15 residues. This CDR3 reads CASSPGPYSNQPQHF. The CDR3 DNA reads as TGTGCCAGCAGCCCGGGTCCTTATAGCAATCAGCCCCAGCATTTT. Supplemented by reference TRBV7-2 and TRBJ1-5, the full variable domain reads GAGVSQSPSNKVTEKGKDVELRCDPISGHTALYWYRQSLGQGLEFLIYFQGNSAPDKSGLPSDRFSAERTGGSVSTLTIQRTQQEDSAVYLCASSPGPYSNQPQHFGDGTRLSIL.

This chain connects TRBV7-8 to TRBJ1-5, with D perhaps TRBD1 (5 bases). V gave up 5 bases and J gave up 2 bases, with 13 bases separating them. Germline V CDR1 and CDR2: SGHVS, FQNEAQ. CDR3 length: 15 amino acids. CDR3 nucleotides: TGTGCCAGCAGCCGGTTCGGGGGAGGCAATCAGCCCCAGCATTTT. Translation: CASSRFGGGNQPQHF.

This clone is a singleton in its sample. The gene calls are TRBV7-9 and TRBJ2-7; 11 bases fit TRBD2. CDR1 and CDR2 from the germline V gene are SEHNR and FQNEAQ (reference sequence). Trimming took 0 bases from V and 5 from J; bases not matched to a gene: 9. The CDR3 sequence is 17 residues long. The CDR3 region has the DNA TGTGCCAGCAGCTTAGCCCCCGGGACTAGCGGTGACGACGAGCAGTACTTC. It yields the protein CASSLAPGTSGDDEQYF. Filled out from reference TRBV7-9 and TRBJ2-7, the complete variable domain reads DTGVSQNPRHKITKRGQNVTFRCDPISEHNRLYWYRQTLGQGPEFLTYFQNEAQLEKSRLLSDRFSAERPKGSFSTLEIQRTEQGDSAMYLCASSLAPGTSGDDEQYFGPGTRLTVT.

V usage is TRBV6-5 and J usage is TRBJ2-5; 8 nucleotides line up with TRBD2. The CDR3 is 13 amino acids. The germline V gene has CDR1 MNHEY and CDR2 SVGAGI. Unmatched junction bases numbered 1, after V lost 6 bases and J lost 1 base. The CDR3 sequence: CASRLAGQETQYF. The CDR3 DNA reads TGTGCCAGCAGGCTAGCGGGCCAAGAGACCCAGTACTTC.

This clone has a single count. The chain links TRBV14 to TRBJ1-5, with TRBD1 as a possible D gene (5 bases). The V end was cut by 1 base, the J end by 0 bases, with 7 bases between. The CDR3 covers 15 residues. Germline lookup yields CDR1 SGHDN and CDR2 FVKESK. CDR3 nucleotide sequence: TGTGCCAGCAGCCAAGGGACATATAGCAATCAGCCCCAGCATTTT. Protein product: CASSQGTYSNQPQHF.

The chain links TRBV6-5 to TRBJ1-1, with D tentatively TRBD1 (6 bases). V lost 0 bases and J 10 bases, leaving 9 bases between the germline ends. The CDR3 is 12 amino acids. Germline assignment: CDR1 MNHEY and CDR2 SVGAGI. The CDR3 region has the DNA TGTGCCAGCAGTTACTCCAGGGGTAGAGCTTTCTTT. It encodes CASSYSRGRAFF.

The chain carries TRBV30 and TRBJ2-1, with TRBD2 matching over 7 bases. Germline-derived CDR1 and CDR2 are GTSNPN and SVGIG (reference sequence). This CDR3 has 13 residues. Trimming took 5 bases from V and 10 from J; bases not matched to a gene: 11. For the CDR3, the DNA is TGTGCCTGGGCCTTCGGGGGGAGAGACGAGCAGTTCTTC. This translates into CAWAFGGRDEQFF.

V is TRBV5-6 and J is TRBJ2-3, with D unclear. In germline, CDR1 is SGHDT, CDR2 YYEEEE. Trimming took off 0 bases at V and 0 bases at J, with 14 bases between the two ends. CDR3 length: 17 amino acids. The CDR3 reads CASSLAPQRTSTDTQYF. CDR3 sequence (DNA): TGTGCCAGCAGCTTGGCACCACAACGTACGAGCACAGATACGCAGTATTTT. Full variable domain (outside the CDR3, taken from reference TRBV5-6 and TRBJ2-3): DAGVTQSPTHLIKTRGQQVTLRCSPKSGHDTVSWYQQALGQGPQFIFQYYEEEERQRGNFPDRFSGHQFPNYSSELNVNALLLGDSALYLCASSLAPQRTSTDTQYFGPGTRLTVL.

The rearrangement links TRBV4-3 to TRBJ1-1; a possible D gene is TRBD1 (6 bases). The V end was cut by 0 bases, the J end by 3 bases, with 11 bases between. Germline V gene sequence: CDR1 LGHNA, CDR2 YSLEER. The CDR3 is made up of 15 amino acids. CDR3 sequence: CASSQDWTAYTEAFF. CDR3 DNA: TGCGCCAGCAGCCAAGATTGGACAGCTTACACTGAAGCTTTCTTT.

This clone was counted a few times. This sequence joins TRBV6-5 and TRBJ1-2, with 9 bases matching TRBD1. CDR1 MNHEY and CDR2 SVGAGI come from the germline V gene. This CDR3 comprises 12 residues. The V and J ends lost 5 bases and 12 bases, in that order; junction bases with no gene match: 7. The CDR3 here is CASSTGTGRHTF. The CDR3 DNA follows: TGTGCCAGCAGTACAGGGACAGGGCGGCACACCTTC.